This paragraph covers one TCR beta chain sequence. What it recognizes is unknown. The authors ran the immunoSEQ assay, v3.0, at survey level. It was about 40,000-55,000 T-cell genomes per sample that sequencing targeted. Assay used: immunoSEQ multiplex PCR; TCRdb lists only in-frame clones, some missing. Of 15,000 to 20,000 clones in the sample, less than 85% are singletons; the top ten hold about 8.6%. This entry comes from a study of long-term antiretroviral therapy in people with HIV. Whole-study results and caveats: Nothing was known about ART adherence, viral resistance or changes in therapy.

Germline V lookup: CDR1 LNHDA, CDR2 SQIVND (reference sequence). Trimming shortened V by 6 bases and J by 0 bases, and 11 bases separated the two germline ends. This CDR3 is 14 amino acids long. The gene calls are TRBV19 and TRBJ1-1; D may be TRBD1 (6 bases). The source was unsorted PBMCs, collected 0.9 years after starting antiretroviral therapy. The clonotype comes from a man aged 18 to 30 with HIV. The CDR3 loop reads CASRRTGMNTEAFF. DNA of the CDR3: TGTGCCAGTAGAAGAACAGGGATGAACACTGAAGCTTTCTTT.